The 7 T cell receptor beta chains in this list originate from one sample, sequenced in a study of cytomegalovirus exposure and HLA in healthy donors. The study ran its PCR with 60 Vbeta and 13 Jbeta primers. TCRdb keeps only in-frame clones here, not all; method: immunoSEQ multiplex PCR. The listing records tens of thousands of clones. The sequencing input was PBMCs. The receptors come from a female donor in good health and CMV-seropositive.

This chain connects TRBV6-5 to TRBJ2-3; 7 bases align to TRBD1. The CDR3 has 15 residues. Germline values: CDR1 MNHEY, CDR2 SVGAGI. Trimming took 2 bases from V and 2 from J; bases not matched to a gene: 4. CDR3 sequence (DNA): TGTGCCAGCAGTTACGGCAGGGGGTCCACAGATACGCAGTATTTT. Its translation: CASSYGRGSTDTQYF.

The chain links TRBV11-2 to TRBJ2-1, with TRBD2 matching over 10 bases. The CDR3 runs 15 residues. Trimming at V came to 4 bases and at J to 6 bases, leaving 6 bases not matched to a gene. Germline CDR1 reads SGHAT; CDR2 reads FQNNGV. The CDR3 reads CASSSGLAAFNEQFF. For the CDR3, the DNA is TGTGCCAGCAGCTCTGGACTAGCGGCCTTCAATGAGCAGTTCTTC.

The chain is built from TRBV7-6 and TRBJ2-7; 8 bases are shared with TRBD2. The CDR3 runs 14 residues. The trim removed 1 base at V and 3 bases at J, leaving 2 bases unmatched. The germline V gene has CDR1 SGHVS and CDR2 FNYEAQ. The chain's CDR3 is CASSLGLAGYEQYF. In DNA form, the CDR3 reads TGTGCCAGCAGCTTAGGGCTAGCGGGCTACGAGCAGTACTTC.

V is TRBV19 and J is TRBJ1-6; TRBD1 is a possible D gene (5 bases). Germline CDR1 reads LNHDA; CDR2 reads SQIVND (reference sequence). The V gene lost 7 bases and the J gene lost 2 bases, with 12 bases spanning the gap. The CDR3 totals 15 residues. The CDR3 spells CASTGGVTYNSPLHF. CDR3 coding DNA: TGTGCCAGTACGGGAGGGGTAACCTATAATTCACCCCTCCACTTT. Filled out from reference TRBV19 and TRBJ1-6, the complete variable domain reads DGGITQSPKYLFRKEGQNVTLSCEQNLNHDAMYWYRQDPGQGLRLIYYSQIVNDFQKGDIAEGYSVSREKKESFPLTVTSAQKNPTAFYLCASTGGVTYNSPLHFGNGTRLTVT.

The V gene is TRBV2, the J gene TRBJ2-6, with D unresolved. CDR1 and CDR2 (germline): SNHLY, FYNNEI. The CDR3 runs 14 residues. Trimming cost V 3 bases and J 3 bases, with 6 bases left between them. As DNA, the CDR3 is TGTGCCAGCAGTGATCCTAATGGGGCCAACGTCCTGACTTTC. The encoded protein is CASSDPNGANVLTF. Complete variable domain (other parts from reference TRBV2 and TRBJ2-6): EPEVTQTPSHQVTQMGQEVILRCVPISNHLYFYWYRQILGQKVEFLVSFYNNEISEKSEIFDDQFSVERPDGSNFTLKIRSTKLEDSAMYFCASSDPNGANVLTFGAGSRLTVL.

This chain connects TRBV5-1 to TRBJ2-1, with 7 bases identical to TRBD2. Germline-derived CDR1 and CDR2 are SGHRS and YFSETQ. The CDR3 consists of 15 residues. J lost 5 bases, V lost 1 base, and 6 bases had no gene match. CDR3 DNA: TGCGCCAGCAGCTTGTATTCTGGGACTAACAATGAGCAGTTCTTC. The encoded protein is CASSLYSGTNNEQFF.

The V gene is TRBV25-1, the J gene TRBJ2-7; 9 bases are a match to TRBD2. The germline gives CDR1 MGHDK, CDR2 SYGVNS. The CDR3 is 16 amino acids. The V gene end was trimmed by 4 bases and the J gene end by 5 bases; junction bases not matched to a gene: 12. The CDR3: CASSVTRGRVSNEQYF. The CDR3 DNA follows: TGTGCCAGCAGTGTCACTCGCGGGAGGGTTTCAAACGAGCAGTACTTC.